What follows describes a single T cell receptor (beta chain). In the study's own analysis: Nucleated cell number was recorded as an estimate derived from reference gene primer amplification. Generated by immunoSEQ multiplex PCR, the TCRdb table keeps only in-frame clones and is missing some. The V and J calls and clone size come from that table; D and trimming were worked out from the DNA. The sample contains about 190,000 clones, 78% of which appear only once. The sample originates from a study of blood T cell repertoires in COVID-19. Study details: Italy, Spain and the United States were the sources of the convalescent and acute COVID-19 samples. PBMCs, B-cell-depleted T cells, or T cells provided the cDNA or gDNA that made up the material.

The germline V gene encodes CDR1 LNHDA and CDR2 SQIVND (reference sequence). The CDR3 contains 15 residues. Trimming removed 0 bases from V and 0 bases from J, with 6 bases in between. The receptor was derived from a woman of 80 years or more with active or convalescent COVID-19. The sample comprised peripheral blood. J is TRBJ2-1 and V is TRBV19, with a tentative D call TRBD2 (5 bases). CDR3 in amino acids: CASSIEGSSYNEQFF. DNA for the CDR3: TGTGCCAGTAGTATAGAGGGGAGCTCCTACAATGAGCAGTTCTTC.